These 18 T cell receptor beta chains were sequenced from one sample in a study of cytomegalovirus exposure and HLA in healthy donors. The primer mix had 60 Vbeta and 13 Jbeta primers. Method: immunoSEQ multiplex PCR; TCRdb's copy keeps in-frame clones and lacks some. The sample holds about 270,000 clones, under 80% seen once. Sequencing input: PBMCs. These receptors were obtained from a female donor in good health and CMV-seronegative.

In DNA form, the CDR3 reads TGTGCCAGCAGTTTCCCTGGACTAGCCAAAAACATTCAGTACTTC. This codes for CASSFPGLAKNIQYF. The chain uses TRBV28 and TRBJ2-4; possible D gene TRBD2, 5 bases. The germline CDR1 and CDR2 sequences are MDHEN and SYDVKM. The CDR3 extends over 15 amino acids. Trimming left V 3 bases short and J 0 bases short, with 9 bases between.

This clone was recorded a few times. J is TRBJ2-7 and V is TRBV27; perhaps TRBD2 as D (6 bases). Germline CDR1 reads MNHEY; CDR2 reads SMNVEV (reference sequence). With 3 bases removed from V and 2 bases from J, the gap between germline ends came to 14 bases. CDR3 size: 15 residues. The chain's CDR3 is CASSFVASEPYEQYF. For the CDR3, the DNA is TGTGCCAGCAGTTTTGTGGCTAGCGAACCCTACGAGCAGTACTTC.

The V call is TRBV5-4, the J call TRBJ2-7, with TRBD2 matching 10 bases. The V segment lost 3 bases and the J segment 6 bases; nucleotides outside the gene matches: 12. Germline V lookup: CDR1 SGHNT, CDR2 YYREEE (reference sequence). The CDR3 has 16 residues. CDR3 amino acids: CASSSRQASGGLEQYF. CDR3 DNA sequence: TGTGCCAGCAGCTCCCGACAGGCTAGCGGGGGCCTCGAGCAGTACTTC.

The chain carries TRBV6-6 and TRBJ1-5, with 9 bases aligning to TRBD1. V shed 4 bases and J 4 bases; nucleotides not matched to a gene: 2. The CDR3 runs 14 residues. Germline CDR1 and CDR2: MNHNY and SVGAGI (reference sequence). The CDR3 sequence is CASSSGTGNQPQHF. The CDR3 DNA sequence: TGTGCCAGCAGTTCTGGGACAGGGAATCAGCCCCAGCATTTT.

The V call is TRBV16, the J call TRBJ2-1; D not certain. V dropped 4 bases and J dropped 0 bases, with 13 bases sitting between them. Germline CDR1 reads KGHSY; CDR2 reads FQNENV. This CDR3 contains 16 residues. The CDR3 DNA is TGTGCCAGCAGCCCCACTACGACGAGCTCCTACAATGAGCAGTTCTTC. It specifies CASSPTTTSSYNEQFF.

V is TRBV6-1 and J is TRBJ1-3; D gene uncertain. Germline values: CDR1 MNHNS, CDR2 SASEGT. CDR3 length equals 13 residues. Trimming took 7 bases from V and 0 from J, leaving 7 bases between them. DNA for the CDR3: TGTGCCAGCAAATCTCTCTCTGGAAACACCATATATTTT. Amino acids: CASKSLSGNTIYF.

This clone appeared once. The CDR3 DNA is TGTGCCAGCAGCTTGGGTGCTACTGGACAAGAGGGCTACACCTTC. Amino acid sequence: CASSLGATGQEGYTF. The rearrangement uses TRBV5-6 and TRBJ1-2; D possibly corresponds to TRBD1 (5 bases). The CDR3 totals 15 residues. The germline CDR1 and CDR2 sequences are SGHDT and YYEEEE. V was cut by 0 bases and J by 8 bases, with 17 bases left in between.

The chain employs TRBV4-1 and TRBJ2-5; 9 nucleotides line up with TRBD2. The J call may not be correct, given that the DNA end is closer to TRBJ2-7. The germline V gene encodes CDR1 MGHRA and CDR2 YSYEKL. The length of the CDR3 is 17 residues. Here the CDR3 DNA reads TGCGCCAGCAGCCAAGATTCCCCTAGCGGGGTATCCTACGAGCAGTACTTC. Its translation is CASSQDSPSGVSYEQYF.

The J gene is TRBJ1-6, the V gene TRBV9; D may be TRBD1 (5 bases). Germline values: CDR1 SGDLS, CDR2 YYNGEE. The CDR3 is made up of 16 amino acids. V gave up 0 bases and J gave up 7 bases, with 14 bases separating them. The CDR3 DNA follows: TGTGCCAGCAGCGTAGGGGGGGGTCTCGGCAATTCACCCCTCCACTTT. It encodes CASSVGGGLGNSPLHF.

The CDR3 spells CASSQFVASTYEQYF. CDR3 bases: TGTGCCAGCAGCCAATTTGTAGCGTCAACTTACGAGCAGTACTTC. The chain combines TRBV4-2 with TRBJ2-7; the D gene is possibly TRBD2 (5 bases). Between the trimmed V and J ends, which lost 2 bases and 4 bases, there was a span of 15 bases. The CDR3 has 15 residues. Germline assignment: CDR1 LGHNA and CDR2 YNFKEQ.

This chain joins TRBV4-2 and TRBJ2-1, with 7 bases fitting TRBD1. V was pared by 3 bases and J by 3 bases, with 8 bases of the junction left unmatched. Germline V gives CDR1 LGHNA, CDR2 YNFKEQ. The CDR3 has 16 residues. DNA of the CDR3: TGTGCCAGCAGCCAGGAAACAGGGGTGGGCTACAATGAGCAGTTCTTC. Translation: CASSQETGVGYNEQFF.

This clone showed up just a few times. This chain links TRBV18 with TRBJ1-2; no reliable D call. CDR3 length: 14 residues. Looked up from germline, CDR1 is KGHSH and CDR2 is LQKENI. Trimming pared 8 bases from V and 4 bases from J, leaving 17 bases between. CDR3 in DNA: TGTGCCAGCCAACTAAACGACGCCGGCTATGGCTACACCTTC. This gives the protein CASQLNDAGYGYTF.

This clone was observed a single time. The chain joins TRBV27 to TRBJ1-6; 7 positions match TRBD1. CDR1 and CDR2 (germline): MNHEY, SMNVEV (reference sequence). With V trimmed by 4 bases and J by 4 bases, 1 base remained unmatched. The length of the CDR3 is 14 residues. The CDR3 DNA follows: TGTGCCAGCAGTTCGGGACAGTATAATTCACCCCTCCACTTT. This sequence encodes CASSSGQYNSPLHF.

The chain carries TRBV19 and TRBJ2-1; 8 bases line up with TRBD2. J was trimmed by 3 bases and V by 7 bases; bases with no gene match: 5. Germline V gene data show CDR1 as LNHDA and CDR2 as SQIVND (reference sequence). The CDR3 covers 14 residues. In DNA form, the CDR3 reads TGTGCCAGTAACCGGGGACTAGTCTACAATGAGCAGTTCTTC. It encodes CASNRGLVYNEQFF.

The chain is built from TRBV1 and TRBJ2-1; the table's D call, TRBD2, has no DNA check behind it. TRBV1 is a listed pseudogene. The CDR3 sequence is 19 residues long. The CDR3 here is CTSSHKTSGRDTDYNEQFF. Here the CDR3 DNA reads TGCACCAGCAGCCACAAGACTAGCGGGAGGGATACCGACTACAATGAGCAGTTCTTC.

DNA of the CDR3: TGTGCCAGCAGCCCCTCGGAGGCACTCTACGAGCAGTACTTC. Its protein is CASSPSEALYEQYF. The V and J genes are TRBV7-9 and TRBJ2-5; a possible D gene is TRBD2 (5 bases). The J call may be incorrect, as the DNA end agrees better with TRBJ2-7. The CDR3 is 14 amino acids. Germline CDR1 reads SEHNR; CDR2 reads FQNEAQ (reference sequence).

The chain is built from TRBV12-5 and TRBJ2-1; 12 bases fit TRBD2. Per germline, CDR1 LGHNT and CDR2 FRNRAP. V dropped 6 bases and J dropped 7; count of bases not matched to a gene: 7. The CDR3 is 15 residues long. In DNA, the CDR3 is TGTGCTAGTGGGGTTAGACTAGCGGGAGATAATGAGCAGTTCTTC. Amino acid sequence: CASGVRLAGDNEQFF.

The V call is TRBV7-9, the J call TRBJ1-1, with TRBD1 as a possible D gene (5 bases). The CDR3 contains 14 residues. The germline gives CDR1 SEHNR, CDR2 FQNEAQ (reference sequence). V was trimmed by 5 bases and J by 6 bases, leaving 16 bases between them. The CDR3 coding sequence is TGTGCCAGCAGCCCCATAGGGAGGGGCGCTGAAGCTTTCTTT. Translated: CASSPIGRGAEAFF.